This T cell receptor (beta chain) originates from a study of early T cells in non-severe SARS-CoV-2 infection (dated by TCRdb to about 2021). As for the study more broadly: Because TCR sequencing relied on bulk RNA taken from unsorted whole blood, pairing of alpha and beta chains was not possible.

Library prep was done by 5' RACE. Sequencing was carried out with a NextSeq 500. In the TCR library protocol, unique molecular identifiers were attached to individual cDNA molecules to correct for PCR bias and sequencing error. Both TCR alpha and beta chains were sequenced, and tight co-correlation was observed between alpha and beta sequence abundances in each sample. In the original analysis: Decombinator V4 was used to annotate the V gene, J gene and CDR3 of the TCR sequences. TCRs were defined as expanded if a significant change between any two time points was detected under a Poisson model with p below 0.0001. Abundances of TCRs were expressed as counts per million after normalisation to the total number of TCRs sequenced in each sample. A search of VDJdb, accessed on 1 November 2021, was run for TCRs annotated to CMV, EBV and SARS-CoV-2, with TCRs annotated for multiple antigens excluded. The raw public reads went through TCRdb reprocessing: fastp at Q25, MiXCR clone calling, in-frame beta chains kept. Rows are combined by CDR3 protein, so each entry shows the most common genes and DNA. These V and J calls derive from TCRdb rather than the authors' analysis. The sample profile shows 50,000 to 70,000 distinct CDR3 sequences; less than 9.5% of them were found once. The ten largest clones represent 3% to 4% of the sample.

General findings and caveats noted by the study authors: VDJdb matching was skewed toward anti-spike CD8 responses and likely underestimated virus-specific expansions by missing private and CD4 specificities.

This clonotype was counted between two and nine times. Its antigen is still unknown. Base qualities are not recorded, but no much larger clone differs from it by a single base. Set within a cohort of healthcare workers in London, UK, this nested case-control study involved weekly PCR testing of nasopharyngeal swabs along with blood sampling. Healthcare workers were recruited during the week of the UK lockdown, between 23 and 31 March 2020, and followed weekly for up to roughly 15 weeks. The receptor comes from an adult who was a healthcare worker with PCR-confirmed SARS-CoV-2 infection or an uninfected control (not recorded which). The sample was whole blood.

The DNA sequence reads TGCAGTGCTAGAGGCGCGGCAGACCTAGATGTGTACGAGCAGTACTTC. This translates into CSARGAADLDVYEQYF. In this chain, TRBV20-1 is recombined with TRBJ2-7; no D segment can be confidently identified. CDR1 and CDR2, looked up from the germline V gene (reference sequence), are DFQATT and SNEGSKA. From its cysteine to its phenylalanine, the CDR3 spans 16 amino acids. The sequence is cut down to CDR3 DNA, 48 bases in frame from base 1. V drops 1 base and J drops 4 bases, leaving 20 bases in between.